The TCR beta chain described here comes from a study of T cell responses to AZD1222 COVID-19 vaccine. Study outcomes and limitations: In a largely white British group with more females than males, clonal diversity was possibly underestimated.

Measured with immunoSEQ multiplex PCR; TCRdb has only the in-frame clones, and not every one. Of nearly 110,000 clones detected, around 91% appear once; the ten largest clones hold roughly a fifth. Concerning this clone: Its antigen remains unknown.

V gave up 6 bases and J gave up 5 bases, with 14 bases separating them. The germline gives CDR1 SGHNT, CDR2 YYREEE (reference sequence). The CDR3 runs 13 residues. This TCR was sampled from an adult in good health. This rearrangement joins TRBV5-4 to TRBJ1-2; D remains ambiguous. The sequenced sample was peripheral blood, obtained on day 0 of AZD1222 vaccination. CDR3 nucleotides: TGTGCCAGCAACCGACCCGAGCTTTATGGCTACACCTTC. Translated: CASNRPELYGYTF.